This TCR beta chain was observed in a study of identical twins. This clonotype was recorded once. CDR3 size: 13 residues. Per germline, CDR1 MNHNS and CDR2 SASEGT. V lost 7 bases, J lost 7 bases, and 15 bases lay in between. TCRdb passed the 5' RACE reads through MiXCR, listing each CDR3 protein once. This table has around 1.7 million distinct CDR3 sequences, more than 30% appearing once. The TCR originated in a newborn girl in good health. The V gene is TRBV6-1, the J gene TRBJ2-3, with a tentative D call TRBD2 (5 bases). Sequencing was done on a sample of cord blood. CDR3 residues: CASIPRGFYTQYF. The CDR3, as DNA: TGTGCCAGCATTCCCCGCGGGTTTTATACGCAGTATTTT.